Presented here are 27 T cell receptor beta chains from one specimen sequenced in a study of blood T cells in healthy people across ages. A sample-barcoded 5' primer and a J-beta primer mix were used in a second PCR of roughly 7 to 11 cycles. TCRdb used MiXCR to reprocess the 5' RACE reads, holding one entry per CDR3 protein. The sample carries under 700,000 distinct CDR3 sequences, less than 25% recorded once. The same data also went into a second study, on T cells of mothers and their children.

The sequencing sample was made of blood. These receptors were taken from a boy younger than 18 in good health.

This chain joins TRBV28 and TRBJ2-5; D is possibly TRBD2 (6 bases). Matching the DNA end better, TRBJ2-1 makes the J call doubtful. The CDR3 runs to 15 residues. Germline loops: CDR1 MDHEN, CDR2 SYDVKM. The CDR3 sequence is CASSLRGVDYNEQFF. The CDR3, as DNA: TGTGCCAGCAGTTTGCGCGGGGTAGACTACAATGAGCAGTTCTTC.

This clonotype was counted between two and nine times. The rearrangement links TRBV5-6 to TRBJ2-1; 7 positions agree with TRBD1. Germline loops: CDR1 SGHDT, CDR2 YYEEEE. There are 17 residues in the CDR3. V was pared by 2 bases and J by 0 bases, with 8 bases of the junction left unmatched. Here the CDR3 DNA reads TGTGCCAGCAGCTTCCGGGACAGTTCTCTCTCCTACAATGAGCAGTTCTTC. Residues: CASSFRDSSLSYNEQFF.

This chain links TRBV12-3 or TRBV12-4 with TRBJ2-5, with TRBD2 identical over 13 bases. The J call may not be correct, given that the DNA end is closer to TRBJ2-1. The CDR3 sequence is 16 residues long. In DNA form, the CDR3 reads TGTGCCAGCAGTTTTGGGACTAGCGGGATATTAAGTGAGCAGTTCTTC. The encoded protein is CASSFGTSGILSEQFF.

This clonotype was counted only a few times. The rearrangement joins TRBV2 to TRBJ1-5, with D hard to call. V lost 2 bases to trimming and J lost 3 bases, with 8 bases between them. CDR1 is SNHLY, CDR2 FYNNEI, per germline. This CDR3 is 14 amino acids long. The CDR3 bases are TGTGCCAGCAGTGAATTGGCTTACAATCAGCCCCAGCATTTT. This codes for CASSELAYNQPQHF.

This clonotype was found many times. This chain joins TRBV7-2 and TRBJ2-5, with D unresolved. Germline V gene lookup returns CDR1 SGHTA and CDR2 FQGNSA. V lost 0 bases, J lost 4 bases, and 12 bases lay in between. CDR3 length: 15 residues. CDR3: CASSLADGVGETQYF. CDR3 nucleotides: TGTGCCAGCAGCTTAGCGGATGGGGTAGGAGAGACCCAGTACTTC. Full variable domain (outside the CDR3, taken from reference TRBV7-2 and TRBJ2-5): GAGVSQSPSNKVTEKGKDVELRCDPISGHTALYWYRQSLGQGLEFLIYFQGNSAPDKSGLPSDRFSAERTGGSVSTLTIQRTQQEDSAVYLCASSLADGVGETQYFGPGTRLLVL.

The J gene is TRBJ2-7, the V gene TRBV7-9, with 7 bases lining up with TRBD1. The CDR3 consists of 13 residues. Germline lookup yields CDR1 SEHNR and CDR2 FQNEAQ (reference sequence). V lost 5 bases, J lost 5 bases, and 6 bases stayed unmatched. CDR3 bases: TGTGCCAGCAGCCCAGGGGGTCGTGACGAGCAGTACTTC. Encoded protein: CASSPGGRDEQYF. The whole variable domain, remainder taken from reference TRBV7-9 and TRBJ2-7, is DTGVSQNPRHKITKRGQNVTFRCDPISEHNRLYWYRQTLGQGPEFLTYFQNEAQLEKSRLLSDRFSAERPKGSFSTLEIQRTEQGDSAMYLCASSPGGRDEQYFGPGTRLTVT.

CDR3 in amino acids: CASRSAMVGETQYF. The CDR3 DNA reads as TGTGCCAGCAGATCGGCCATGGTAGGGGAGACCCAGTACTTC. The J gene is TRBJ2-5, the V gene TRBV6-2 or TRBV6-3; D is undetermined. Between the trimmed V and J ends, which lost 6 bases and 5 bases, there was a span of 16 bases. The CDR3 totals 14 residues. The germline CDR1 and CDR2 sequences are MNHEY and SVGEGT.

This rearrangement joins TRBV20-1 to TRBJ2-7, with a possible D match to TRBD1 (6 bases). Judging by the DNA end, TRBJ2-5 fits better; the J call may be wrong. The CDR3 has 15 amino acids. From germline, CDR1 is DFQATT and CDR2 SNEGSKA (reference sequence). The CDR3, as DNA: TGCAGTGCTAGAGAAGGAAGACAGGTCCAAGAGACCCAGTACTTC. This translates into CSAREGRQVQETQYF.

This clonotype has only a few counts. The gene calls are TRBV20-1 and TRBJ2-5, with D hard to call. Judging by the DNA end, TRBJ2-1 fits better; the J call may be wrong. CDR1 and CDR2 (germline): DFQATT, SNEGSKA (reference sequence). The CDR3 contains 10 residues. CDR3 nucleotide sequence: TGCAGTGCTAGCAACTTCGGGCAGTTCTTC. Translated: CSASNFGQFF.

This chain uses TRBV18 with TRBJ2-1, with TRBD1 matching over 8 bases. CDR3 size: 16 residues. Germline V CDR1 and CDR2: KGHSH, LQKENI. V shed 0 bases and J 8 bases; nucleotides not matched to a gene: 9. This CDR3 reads CASSPPRQGAGDEQFF. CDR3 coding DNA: TGTGCCAGCTCACCACCGCGGCAGGGGGCTGGGGATGAGCAGTTCTTC.

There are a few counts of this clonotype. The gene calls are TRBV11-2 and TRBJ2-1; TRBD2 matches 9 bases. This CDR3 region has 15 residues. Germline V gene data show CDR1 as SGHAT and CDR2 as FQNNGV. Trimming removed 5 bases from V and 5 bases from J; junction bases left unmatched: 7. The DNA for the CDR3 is TGTGCCAGCAGCCCTTTGGGGACTAGCAACAATGAGCAGTTCTTC. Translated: CASSPLGTSNNEQFF.

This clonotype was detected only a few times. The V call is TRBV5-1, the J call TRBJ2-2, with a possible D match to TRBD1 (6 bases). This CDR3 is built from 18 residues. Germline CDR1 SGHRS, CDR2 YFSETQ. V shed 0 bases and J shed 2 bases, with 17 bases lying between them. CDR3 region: CASSLDGTRAANTGELFF. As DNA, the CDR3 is TGCGCCAGCAGCTTGGACGGGACAAGAGCCGCAAACACCGGGGAGCTGTTTTTT.

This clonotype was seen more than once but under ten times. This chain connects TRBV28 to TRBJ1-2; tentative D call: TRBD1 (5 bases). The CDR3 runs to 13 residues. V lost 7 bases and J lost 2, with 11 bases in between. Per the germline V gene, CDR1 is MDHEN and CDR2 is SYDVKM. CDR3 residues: CASNVQGNYGYTF. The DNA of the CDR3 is TGTGCCAGCAATGTCCAGGGAAACTATGGCTACACCTTC.

The CDR3 sequence: CSASYRAAGEQYF. The CDR3 DNA follows: TGCAGTGCTAGCTACCGGGCCGCGGGAGAGCAGTACTTC. The chain has TRBV20-1 and TRBJ2-7; D is possibly TRBD2 (6 bases). The CDR3 loop spans 13 amino acids. With 3 bases removed from V and 7 bases from J, the gap between germline ends came to 16 bases. Germline V gene sequence: CDR1 DFQATT, CDR2 SNEGSKA (reference sequence).

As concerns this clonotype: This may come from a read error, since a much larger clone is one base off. CDR3 in amino acids: CASSPIQRVNQPQHF. The CDR3 DNA reads TGTGCCAGCAGCCCAATACAGAGGGTTAATCAGCCCCAGCATTTT. V usage is TRBV7-2 and J usage is TRBJ1-5; D gene ambiguous. Germline CDR1 is SGHTA and CDR2 is FQGNSA. This CDR3 is 15 amino acids long. The germline V and J ends were trimmed by 5 bases and 4 bases, with 15 bases remaining between them.

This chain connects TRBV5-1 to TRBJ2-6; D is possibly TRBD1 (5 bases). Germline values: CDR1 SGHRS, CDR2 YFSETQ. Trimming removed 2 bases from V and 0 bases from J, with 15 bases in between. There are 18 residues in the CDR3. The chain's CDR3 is CASSFTTDRISGANVLTF. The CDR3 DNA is TGCGCCAGCAGCTTTACGACAGATCGAATCTCTGGGGCCAACGTCCTGACTTTC.

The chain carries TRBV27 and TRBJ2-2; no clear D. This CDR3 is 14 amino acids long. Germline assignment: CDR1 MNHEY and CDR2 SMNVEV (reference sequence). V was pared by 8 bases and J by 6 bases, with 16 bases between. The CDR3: CASGLLLLPGELFF. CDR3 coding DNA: TGTGCCAGCGGCCTCCTCTTACTGCCCGGGGAGCTGTTTTTT.

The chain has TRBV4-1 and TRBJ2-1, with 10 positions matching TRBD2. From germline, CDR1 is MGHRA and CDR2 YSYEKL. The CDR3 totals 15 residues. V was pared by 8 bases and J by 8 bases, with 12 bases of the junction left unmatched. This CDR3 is CASAPSGGLKYEQFF. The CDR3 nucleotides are TGCGCCAGCGCGCCTAGCGGGGGTCTGAAGTATGAGCAGTTCTTC.

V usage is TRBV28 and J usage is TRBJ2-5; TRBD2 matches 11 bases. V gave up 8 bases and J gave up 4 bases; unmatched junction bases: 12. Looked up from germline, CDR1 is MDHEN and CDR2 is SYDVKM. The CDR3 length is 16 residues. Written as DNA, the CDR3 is TGTGCCAGCTGGGCTCCAAATCTAGCGGGAGGAGAGACCCAGTACTTC. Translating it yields CASWAPNLAGGETQYF.

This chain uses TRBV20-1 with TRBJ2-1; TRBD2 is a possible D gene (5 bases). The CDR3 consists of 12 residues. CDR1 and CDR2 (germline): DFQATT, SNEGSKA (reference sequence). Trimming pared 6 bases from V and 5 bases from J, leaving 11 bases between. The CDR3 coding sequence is TGCAGTGCCACTGGACTGAACAATGAGCAGTTCTTC. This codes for CSATGLNNEQFF.

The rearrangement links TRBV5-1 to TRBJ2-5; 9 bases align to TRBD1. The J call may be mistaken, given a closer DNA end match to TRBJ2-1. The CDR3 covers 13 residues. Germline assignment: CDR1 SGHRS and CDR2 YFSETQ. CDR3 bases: TGCGCCAGCAGAATGGGACAGGGCGATGAGCAGTTCTTC. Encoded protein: CASRMGQGDEQFF.

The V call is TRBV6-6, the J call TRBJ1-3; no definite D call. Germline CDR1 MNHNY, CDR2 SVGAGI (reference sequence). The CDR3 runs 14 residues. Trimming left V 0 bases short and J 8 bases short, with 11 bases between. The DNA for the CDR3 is TGTGCCAGCAGTTACTCGCCGCGCTTGTACACCATATATTTT. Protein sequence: CASSYSPRLYTIYF.

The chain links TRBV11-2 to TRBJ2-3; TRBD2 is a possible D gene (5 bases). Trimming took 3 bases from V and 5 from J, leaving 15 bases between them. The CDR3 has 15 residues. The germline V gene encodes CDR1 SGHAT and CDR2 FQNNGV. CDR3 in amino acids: CASSFGTRFVDTQYF. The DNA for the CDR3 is TGTGCCAGCAGCTTTGGTACTAGATTCGTAGATACGCAGTATTTT. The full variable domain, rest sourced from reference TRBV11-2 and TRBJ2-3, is EAGVAQSPRYKIIEKRQSVAFWCNPISGHATLYWYQQILGQGPKLLIQFQNNGVVDDSQLPKDRFSAERLKGVDSTLKIQPAKLEDSAVYLCASSFGTRFVDTQYFGPGTRLTVL.

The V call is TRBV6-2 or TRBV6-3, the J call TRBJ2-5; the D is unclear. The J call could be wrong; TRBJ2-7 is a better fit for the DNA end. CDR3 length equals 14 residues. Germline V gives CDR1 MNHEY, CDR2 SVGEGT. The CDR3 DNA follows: TGTGCCAGCAGTTACGGGCGGCAGACCTACGAGCAGTACTTC. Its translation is CASSYGRQTYEQYF.

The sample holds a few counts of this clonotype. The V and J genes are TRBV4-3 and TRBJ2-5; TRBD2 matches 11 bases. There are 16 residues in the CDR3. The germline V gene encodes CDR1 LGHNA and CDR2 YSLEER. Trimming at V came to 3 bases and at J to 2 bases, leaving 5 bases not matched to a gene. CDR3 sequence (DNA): TGCGCCAGCAGCCATAGGCTAGCGGGAGGACAAGAGACCCAGTACTTC. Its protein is CASSHRLAGGQETQYF.

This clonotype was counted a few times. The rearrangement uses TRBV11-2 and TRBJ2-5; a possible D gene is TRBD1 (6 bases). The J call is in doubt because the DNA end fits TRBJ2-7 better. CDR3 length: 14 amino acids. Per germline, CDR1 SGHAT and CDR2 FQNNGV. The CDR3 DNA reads TGTGCCAGCAGCTTAGTGGCCAACAGGGTCGAGCAGTACTTC. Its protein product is CASSLVANRVEQYF.

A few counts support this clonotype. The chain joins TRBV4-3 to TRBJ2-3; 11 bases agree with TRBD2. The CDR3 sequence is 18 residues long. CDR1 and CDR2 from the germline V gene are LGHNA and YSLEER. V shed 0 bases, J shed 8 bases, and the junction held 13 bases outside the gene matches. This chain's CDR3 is CASSQDLTSGGEHGTQYF. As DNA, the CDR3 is TGCGCCAGCAGCCAAGACCTTACTAGCGGGGGTGAGCATGGTACGCAGTATTTT.